This TCR beta chain derives from a study of T cell changes during pregnancy in multiple sclerosis. Measured with immunoSEQ multiplex PCR; TCRdb has only the in-frame clones, and not every one. In the table there are 85,000 to 90,000 clones, about 94% of which are singletons. This CDR3 is built from 15 residues. With 5 bases removed from V and 4 bases from J, the gap between germline ends came to 17 bases. CDR1 and CDR2 from the germline V gene are SGHTA and FQGNSA. The sequence derives from a female donor in good health, enrolled as a control in a pregnancy study. This rearrangement joins TRBV7-2 to TRBJ1-2; D not resolved. The sample here was peripheral blood, taken after pregnancy. This CDR3 reads CASSTRMVGSYGYTF. CDR3 nucleotides: TGTGCCAGCAGCACAAGGATGGTGGGGAGCTATGGCTACACCTTC.